This T cell receptor beta chain was obtained from a study of OX40 agonist ivuxolimab in advanced cancers. Concerning the study at large: The costimulatory receptor OX40 (CD134) was targeted by ivuxolimab, a fully human IgG2 agonistic monoclonal antibody. The dose-escalation cohort was around 84% male with a mean age of approximately 59 years, ranging from about 23 to 85. Peripheral TCRbeta sequencing aimed to test whether ivuxolimab altered TCR sequence diversity and caused clonal T-cell expansion. Of the approximately 54 patients in dose escalation, about 20 had hepatocellular carcinoma, some 15 had melanoma, 9 had renal cell carcinoma and 9 had head and neck cancer. Patients were allowed to have had prior anti-PD-1, anti-PD-L1 or anti-CTLA-4 therapy, and around 37% of the dose-escalation patients had previously received checkpoint inhibitors. Intravenous ivuxolimab was administered to patients every 2 weeks at six dose levels: 0.01, 0.1, 0.3, 1.5, 3 and 10 mg/kg. Partial responses occurred in three dose-escalation patients: two with cutaneous melanoma and one with hepatocellular carcinoma. The paper describes the monotherapy dose-escalation part (N of about 54 patients) of the phase I trial of ivuxolimab.

About this clone itself: The target of this receptor is not known. No much larger clone is present one base from it, and per-base qualities are unavailable.

Genomic DNA was isolated from the sorted cells so that the TCRbeta CDR3 region could be sequenced. TCRbeta CDR3 regions were sequenced using the immunoSEQ Assay. Entries here come from immuneACCESS through TCRdb and include only in-frame sequences with V and J called. Some clones fail to appear in such tables; in the studies checked, an unresolved V gene covers under half of the shortfall, and the cause of the remainder is unknown. This sample is represented by tens of thousands of clones; 70% to 90% of them were singletons. 1.3% of the sample comes from the top ten. CDR1 SNHLY and CDR2 FYNNEI were looked up in the germline V gene. V loses 6 bases of germline sequence and J loses 2 bases, and the interval between the two ends is 18 bases. The CDR3 numbers 16 residues from cysteine through phenylalanine. Just the 48-base CDR3 DNA is kept, in frame starting at base 1. Patients with a history of autoimmune disease or receiving systemic immunosuppression were excluded from the trial. In every dose cohort, peripheral blood was drawn for TCR sequencing at baseline, cycle 4 day 1, and cycle 7 day 1. The samples were taken from a phase I, first-in-human, multicenter, open-label dose-escalation trial of ivuxolimab. The trial enrolled adults with locally advanced or metastatic head and neck squamous cell, hepatocellular, melanoma or renal cell carcinoma. CD4+ and CD8+ T cells were sorted separately from peripheral blood before TCR sequencing.

The research as a whole found: In partial responders in the 0.1-3.0 mg/kg groups, normalized peripheral clonal expansion was found to be among the lowest, especially among CD8+ T cells. After ivuxolimab, CD8+ T cells had more expanded clones than CD4+ T cells on average. Antigen specificity was not determined for the clonally expanded peripheral T cells. Low levels of normalized T-cell clonal expansion were also seen in some nonresponding patients. At doses of 0.1 to 3.0 mg/kg, clonal expansion of both CD4+ and CD8+ T cells in blood was seen between baseline and week 6.

The sequences come from CD4+ or CD8+ T cells sorted from blood, collected in a trial of the OX40 agonist ivuxolimab. The rearranged segments are TRBV2 and TRBJ2-3; the D gene is perhaps TRBD2, on 6 matching bases. The receptor was derived from an adult with an advanced solid tumor such as melanoma, head and neck, liver or kidney cancer. CDR3 sequence: CASRVKRTNPTDTQYF. The sequence in DNA is TGTGCCAGCAGAGTTAAGAGGACTAACCCCACAGATACGCAGTATTTT.